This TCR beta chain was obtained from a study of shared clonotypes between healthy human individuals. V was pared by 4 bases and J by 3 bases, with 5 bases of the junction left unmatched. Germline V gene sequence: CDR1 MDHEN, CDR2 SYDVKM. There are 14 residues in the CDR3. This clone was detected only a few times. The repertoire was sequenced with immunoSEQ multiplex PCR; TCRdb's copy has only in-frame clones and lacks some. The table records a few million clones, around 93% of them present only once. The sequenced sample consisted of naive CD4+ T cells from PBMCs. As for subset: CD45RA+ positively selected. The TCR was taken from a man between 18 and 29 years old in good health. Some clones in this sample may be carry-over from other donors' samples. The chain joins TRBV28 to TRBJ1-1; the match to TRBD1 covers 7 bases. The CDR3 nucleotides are TGTGCCAGCAGTTCACCGGGACAGTACACTGAAGCTTTCTTT. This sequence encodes CASSSPGQYTEAFF.